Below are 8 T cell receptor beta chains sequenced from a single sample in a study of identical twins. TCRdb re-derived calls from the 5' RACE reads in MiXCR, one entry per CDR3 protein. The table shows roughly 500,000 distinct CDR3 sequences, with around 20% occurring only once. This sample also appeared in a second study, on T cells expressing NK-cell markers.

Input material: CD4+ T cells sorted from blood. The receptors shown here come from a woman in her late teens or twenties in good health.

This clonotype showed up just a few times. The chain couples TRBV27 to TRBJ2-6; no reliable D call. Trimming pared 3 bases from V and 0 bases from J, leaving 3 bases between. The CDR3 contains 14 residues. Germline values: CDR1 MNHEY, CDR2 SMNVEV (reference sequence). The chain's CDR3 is CASSFFSGANVLTF. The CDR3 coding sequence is TGTGCCAGCAGTTTCTTCTCTGGGGCCAACGTCCTGACTTTC.

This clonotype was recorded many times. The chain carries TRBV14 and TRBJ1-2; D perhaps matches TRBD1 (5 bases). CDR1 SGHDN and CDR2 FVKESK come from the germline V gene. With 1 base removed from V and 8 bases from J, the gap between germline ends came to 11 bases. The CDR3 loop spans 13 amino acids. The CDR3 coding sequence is TGTGCCAGCAGCCAAGCCGGGGGGAACGGCTACACCTTC. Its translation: CASSQAGGNGYTF.

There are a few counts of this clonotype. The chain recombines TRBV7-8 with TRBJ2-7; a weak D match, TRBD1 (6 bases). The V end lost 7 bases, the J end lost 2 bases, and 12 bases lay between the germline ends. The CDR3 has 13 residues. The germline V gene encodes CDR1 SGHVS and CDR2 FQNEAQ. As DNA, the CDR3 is TGTGCCAGCATCCTAACAGGGACCTACGAGCAGTACTTC. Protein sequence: CASILTGTYEQYF.

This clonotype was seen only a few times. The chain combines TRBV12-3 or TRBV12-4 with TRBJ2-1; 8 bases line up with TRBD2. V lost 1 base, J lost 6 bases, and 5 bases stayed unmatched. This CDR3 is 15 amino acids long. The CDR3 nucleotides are TGTGCCAGCAGTTTAGAGGCGGGACTAGGCAATGAGCAGTTCTTC. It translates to CASSLEAGLGNEQFF.

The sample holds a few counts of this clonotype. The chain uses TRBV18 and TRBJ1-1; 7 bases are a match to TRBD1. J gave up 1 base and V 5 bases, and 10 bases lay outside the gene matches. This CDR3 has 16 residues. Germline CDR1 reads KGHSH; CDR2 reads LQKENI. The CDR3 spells CASSANPGTANTEAFF. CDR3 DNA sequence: TGTGCCAGCTCAGCAAACCCCGGGACAGCGAACACTGAAGCTTTCTTT. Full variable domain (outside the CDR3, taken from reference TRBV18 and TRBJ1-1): NAGVMQNPRHLVRRRGQEARLRCSPMKGHSHVYWYRQLPEEGLKFMVYLQKENIIDESGMPKERFSAEFPKEGPSILRIQQVVRGDSAAYFCASSANPGTANTEAFFGQGTRLTVV.

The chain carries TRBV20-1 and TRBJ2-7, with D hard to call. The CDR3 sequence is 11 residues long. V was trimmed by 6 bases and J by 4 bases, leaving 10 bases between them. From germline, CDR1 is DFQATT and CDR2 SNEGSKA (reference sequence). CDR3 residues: CSASDRYEQYF. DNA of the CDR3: TGCAGTGCCTCGGACCGATACGAGCAGTACTTC.

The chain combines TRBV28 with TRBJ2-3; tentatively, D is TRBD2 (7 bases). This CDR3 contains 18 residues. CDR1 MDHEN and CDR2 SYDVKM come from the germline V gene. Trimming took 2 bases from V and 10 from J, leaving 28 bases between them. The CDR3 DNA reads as TGTGCCAGCAGTTTAGGTGGGGGGGCAGGGTCCAGAAGTACCCCGCAGTATTTT. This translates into CASSLGGGAGSRSTPQYF.

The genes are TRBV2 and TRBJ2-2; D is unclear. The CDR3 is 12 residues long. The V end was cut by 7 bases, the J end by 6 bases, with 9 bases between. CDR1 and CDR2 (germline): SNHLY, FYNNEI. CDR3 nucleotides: TGTGCCAGCATTAAGAGTCCCGGGGAGCTGTTTTTT. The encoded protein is CASIKSPGELFF.